The present entry profiles one T cell receptor beta chain with its context. Its target antigen remains unknown. Per-base qualities were not stored, and no clone one base away is much larger. The data were taken from a study of blood T cells in healthy people across ages (dated by TCRdb to about 2015). Regarding the study in general: Template switching captured roughly one uniquely barcoded TCR beta cDNA molecule per two T cells in model experiments. The study measured age-related changes in TCR beta repertoire diversity using deep sequencing normalized with unique cDNA molecular identifiers. The donors were split into four age groups: young (average around 15 years), middle-aged (roughly 40), aged (more than 55) and long-lived (roughly 88). To avoid experimental bias, donors of different ages were randomly spread across the sequencing lanes. Two additional independent replicas of 1 million unique cDNA reads from the same blood draw were analyzed for two donors (one aged 18 to 30 and one aged 80 or older). Study-level results and caveats: Compared with the aged group, the long-lived group had more naive CD4+ T cells, fewer expanded clones and increased TCR diversity, suggesting age selection. A strong correlation was found between observed TCR beta diversity and the percentage of naive T cells measured by flow cytometry. Bulk unsorted PBMC profiling prevented conclusive comparison of naive and antigen-experienced compartments. Observed TCR beta diversity per million T cells fell roughly linearly with age, and a significant reduction was already apparent by age about 38. Donor CMV infection status was unknown, potentially confounding age-related changes in expanded clonotypes. Total diversity estimates from one million sequenced T cells were considered lower bounds and underestimates.

The protocol used for the library was 5' RACE. A second PCR of about 6 to 12 cycles was run with a J-beta primer mix and a sample-barcoded 5' primer. Each TCR beta cDNA molecule received a unique molecular identifier from a template-switch 5' adaptor carrying 12 random nucleotides. Each sample yielded at least 2.5 million CDR3-containing paired-end reads. First-strand cDNA synthesis was performed from all RNA using the Mint cDNA synthesis kit, with priming by a TRBC-specific oligonucleotide. All cDNA was treated with uracil-DNA glycosylase and then went through a first 18-cycle PCR with the universal primers M1SS and BC2_uni_R. Per the source publication's procedure: For normalization, 1 million high-quality reads, each with a distinct molecular identifier, were randomly selected from each sample. Instead of being binned into consensus sequences, reads that shared molecular identifiers were thrown out. MiTCR, set to a Q25 quality threshold and the strictest error-elimination algorithm, was used for CDR3 identification, clonotype clustering and error correction. A nonparametric unseen species model with Euler transformation was used to estimate lower-bound total TCR beta diversity. TCRdb took the public reads, trimmed them with fastp at Q25, ran MiXCR for clone calling and kept in-frame beta chains. Rows are unified per CDR3 protein, each entry keeping the most common DNA and genes. The V and J calls were not made by the authors but by TCRdb's processing. Present in this sample are 1,800,000 or so distinct CDR3 sequences, approximately 40% of which were seen just once. Together, the top ten hold about 21% of the sample.

Based on the germline V gene, the CDR1 and CDR2 sequences are SGHTA and FQGNSA. At the junction V is shortened by 2 bases and J by 2 bases, with 11 bases in between. The CDR3 contains 15 residues, cysteine and phenylalanine counted. Only the CDR3 portion is preserved as DNA: 45 bases, with reading frame beginning at the first base. Systemically healthy Caucasian individuals from Russia, some 38 in total and aged 6 to 90 years, were included as donors. Around 10 milliliters of peripheral blood were drawn from each donor into EDTA-treated Vacutainer tubes. Ficoll-Paque density-gradient centrifugation was used to isolate PBMCs, with at least 6.5 million per sample. Trizol reagent was used to extract total RNA from the PBMCs, yielding at least 5 micrograms per sample. The percentages of naive CD45RAhigh/CD27high T cells were determined by flow cytometry on a PBMC aliquot from every donor.

The receptor chain draws on TRBV7-2 and TRBJ2-3; a tentative D call is TRBD2 (6 bases match). Sequencing input: blood. The TCR originated in a human donor in good health. In nucleotides, the sequence is TGTGCCAGCAGCTTACCTCGCGGGGTCACAGATACGCAGTATTTT. Its translation reads: CASSLPRGVTDTQYF.